This T cell receptor (beta chain) was found in a study of blood T cell repertoires in COVID-19. Looked up from germline, CDR1 is LNHDA and CDR2 is SQIVND (reference sequence). This CDR3 region has 13 residues. With 4 bases clipped from V and 6 bases from J, the junction kept 1 base outside the gene matches. Produced via immunoSEQ multiplex PCR; TCRdb's table is partial and in-frame only. The sample lists a few hundred thousand clones; about 88% were seen once. This TCR derives from a woman in her 30s who had recovered from COVID-19. The genes are TRBV19 and TRBJ2-2; 8 nucleotides line up with TRBD1. The sequenced sample consisted of PBMCs or T cells enriched from blood (not recorded which). Written as DNA, the CDR3 is TGTGCCAGTAGTACGACAGGGGCCGGGGAGCTGTTTTTT. It codes for CASSTTGAGELFF. Full variable domain (outside the CDR3, taken from reference TRBV19 and TRBJ2-2): DGGITQSPKYLFRKEGQNVTLSCEQNLNHDAMYWYRQDPGQGLRLIYYSQIVNDFQKGDIAEGYSVSREKKESFPLTVTSAQKNPTAFYLCASSTTGAGELFFGEGSRLTVL.